The 15 T cell receptor beta chains below come from one sample, sequenced in a study of early T cells in non-severe SARS-CoV-2 infection. TCRdb reprocessed the 5' RACE reads via MiXCR and lists one record per CDR3 protein. The data show roughly 80,000 distinct CDR3 sequences, 15% to 18% seen once. Sequencing input: whole blood. These receptors were taken from an adult who was a healthcare worker with PCR-confirmed SARS-CoV-2 infection or an uninfected control (not recorded which).

The rearrangement joins TRBV5-8 to TRBJ1-3, with unresolved D. CDR1 and CDR2 (germline): SGHTS, YDEGEE. This CDR3 has 15 amino acids. Between the trimmed V and J ends, which lost 0 bases and 4 bases, there was a span of 11 bases. Here the CDR3 reads CASSLEVTPGNTIYF. CDR3 in DNA: TGTGCCAGCAGCTTGGAAGTGACTCCCGGAAACACCATATATTTT.

V and J are TRBV20-1 and TRBJ1-1; D not certain. This CDR3 has 12 residues. Trimming shortened V by 4 bases and J by 0 bases, and 6 bases separated the two germline ends. The V gene's germline CDR1 is DFQATT and CDR2 SNEGSKA (reference sequence). The CDR3 bases are TGCAGTGCTAATGGGATGAACACTGAAGCTTTCTTT. Protein sequence: CSANGMNTEAFF.

V gene TRBV6-5 combines with J gene TRBJ1-1; D is perhaps TRBD1 (5 bases). Germline assignment: CDR1 MNHEY and CDR2 SVGAGI. The CDR3 sequence is 15 residues long. Deletions cut 0 bases from V and 5 bases from J, with 13 bases between. The CDR3 DNA reads TGTGCCAGCAGTTACTCCGGGGCGTCGGGTACTGAAGCTTTCTTT. Its translation is CASSYSGASGTEAFF.

The chain has TRBV19 and TRBJ2-5; TRBD2 is a possible D gene (5 bases). V gave up 1 base and J gave up 0 bases, with 15 bases separating them. The CDR3 loop spans 17 amino acids. The germline gives CDR1 LNHDA, CDR2 SQIVND (reference sequence). CDR3 DNA sequence: TGTGCCAGTAGTATAGGCCGGGCATGGAGGTACCAAGAGACCCAGTACTTC. This sequence encodes CASSIGRAWRYQETQYF. The full variable domain, rest sourced from reference TRBV19 and TRBJ2-5, is DGGITQSPKYLFRKEGQNVTLSCEQNLNHDAMYWYRQDPGQGLRLIYYSQIVNDFQKGDIAEGYSVSREKKESFPLTVTSAQKNPTAFYLCASSIGRAWRYQETQYFGPGTRLLVL.

Worth noting for this clonotype: Without the conserved terminal phenylalanine or tryptophan, this CDR3 likely stems from a read error. The J gene is TRBJ2-7, the V gene TRBV7-8, with D tentatively TRBD2 (5 bases). The CDR3 length is 11 residues. V was pared by 3 bases and J by 5 bases, with 5 bases between. Germline CDR1 SGHVS, CDR2 FQNEAQ. As DNA, the CDR3 is TGTGCCAGCAGCTTGGAGGACGAGCAGTACTCC. It encodes CASSLEDEQYS.

For the CDR3, the DNA is TGTGCCAGCAGCCCCAGTGGAACAACTAATGAAAAACTGTTTTTT. It translates to CASSPSGTTNEKLFF. The V and J genes are TRBV9 and TRBJ1-4; D gene uncertain. This CDR3 contains 15 residues. V gave up 4 bases and J gave up 0 bases, with 10 bases separating them. In germline, CDR1 is SGDLS, CDR2 YYNGEE.

The V gene is TRBV28, the J gene TRBJ2-7; D unclear. This CDR3 region has 12 residues. Trimming removed 6 bases at V and 2 bases at J, with 8 bases between. The germline V gene has CDR1 MDHEN and CDR2 SYDVKM. CDR3 region: CASSPYPYEQYF. The CDR3 DNA sequence: TGTGCCAGCAGCCCATATCCCTACGAGCAGTACTTC.

This clonotype was picked up a small number of times. The chain couples TRBV20-1 to TRBJ2-7; tentatively, D is TRBD1 or TRBD2 (5 bases each). Germline CDR1 and CDR2: DFQATT and SNEGSKA (reference sequence). With 7 bases removed from V and 0 bases from J, the gap between germline ends came to 13 bases. The CDR3 sequence is 13 residues long. The CDR3 DNA reads as TGCAGTGGTACACCAGGGACCTCCTACGAGCAGTACTTC. Protein: CSGTPGTSYEQYF.

The rearrangement uses TRBV5-5 and TRBJ2-5, with D unclear. V dropped 1 base and J dropped 2 bases, with 9 bases sitting between them. CDR3 length: 14 residues. CDR1 SGHKS and CDR2 YYEKEE come from the germline V gene (reference sequence). CDR3 coding DNA: TGTGCCAGCAGCTTGTACAGTGGGCAAGAGACCCAGTACTTC. Amino acids: CASSLYSGQETQYF.

The CDR3 protein is CASSYSRQALKYEQYF. DNA of the CDR3: TGTGCCAGCAGTTACTCGAGACAGGCCCTTAAATACGAGCAGTACTTC. The V gene is TRBV6-5, the J gene TRBJ2-7; perhaps TRBD1 as D (6 bases). This CDR3 is 16 amino acids long. Germline CDR1 is MNHEY and CDR2 is SVGAGI. Trimming took off 0 bases at V and 4 bases at J, with 16 bases between the two ends.

There are a few counts of this clonotype. The rearrangement uses TRBV2 and TRBJ1-2, with D possibly being TRBD1 (6 bases). The germline CDR1 and CDR2 sequences are SNHLY and FYNNEI. The CDR3 contains 14 residues. V dropped 10 bases and J dropped 4 bases, with 19 bases sitting between them. The CDR3 sequence is CATAGQGGGYGYTF. In nucleotides, the CDR3 is TGTGCCACAGCCGGGCAGGGAGGGGGCTATGGCTACACCTTC.

This clonotype is labeled as medium-sized. The chain links TRBV10-3 to TRBJ2-1; a possible D gene is TRBD2 (6 bases). Trimming cost V 2 bases and J 6 bases, with 8 bases left between them. Germline V lookup: CDR1 ENHRY, CDR2 SYGVKD. CDR3 size: 13 residues. The CDR3 protein is CAISEETSNEQFF. DNA for the CDR3: TGTGCCATCAGTGAGGAGACTAGCAATGAGCAGTTCTTC.

This clonotype was recorded at least ten times. The chain carries TRBV6-7 and TRBJ1-2; D ambiguous. TRBV6-7 is an ORF, with its function uncertain. This CDR3 has 14 amino acids. Trimming took off 0 bases at V and 8 bases at J, with 13 bases between the two ends. CDR3 DNA: TGTGCCAGCAGTTACTCGTGCTGGACGGAAGGCTACACCTTC. Its translation: CASSYSCWTEGYTF.

This clonotype showed up just a few times. The CDR3 DNA follows: TGTGCCACCAGTGATTTTCAGGACGGGAACACCGGGGAGCTGTTTTTT. It is translated as CATSDFQDGNTGELFF. J is TRBJ2-2 and V is TRBV24-1; D is unresolved. CDR1 and CDR2 from the germline V gene are KGHDR and SFDVKD. Trimming removed 1 base at V and 1 base at J, with 9 bases between. This CDR3 comprises 16 residues.

The chain employs TRBV27 and TRBJ1-5; D ambiguous. CDR1 and CDR2 (germline): MNHEY, SMNVEV (reference sequence). Trimming removed 0 bases from V and 0 bases from J, with 9 bases in between. This CDR3 has 16 residues. CDR3 sequence (DNA): TGTGCCAGCAGTTTATCGCGGGCAGATAGCAATCAGCCCCAGCATTTT. Translating gives CASSLSRADSNQPQHF.